The 23 T cell receptor beta chains given below trace back to one sample, sequenced in a study of response to subunit inactivated influenza vaccine. In TCRdb, the RT-PCR reads were re-called with MiXCR into one record per CDR3 protein. This table holds 550,000 to 600,000 distinct CDR3 sequences, 12% found once. The specimen was PBMCs from blood, collected on the day of vaccination. These receptors all stem from a man between 45 and 60 years old who received an inactivated influenza vaccine.

CDR3 loop: CASSQVLGKQFF. The CDR3, as DNA: TGTGCCAGCAGCCAAGTCCTAGGGAAGCAGTTCTTC. V usage is TRBV3-1 and J usage is TRBJ2-1; no definite D call. Germline CDR1 and CDR2: LGHDT and YNNKEL (reference sequence). The V gene lost 1 base and the J gene lost 11 bases, with 9 bases spanning the gap. This CDR3 comprises 12 residues.

This clonotype was recorded a few times. The chain carries TRBV9 and TRBJ2-7; 7 bases fit TRBD1. CDR1 and CDR2 from the germline V gene are SGDLS and YYNGEE. The length of the CDR3 is 15 residues. Trimming cost V 0 bases and J 3 bases; bases outside gene matches: 6. The CDR3: CASSVGEGALYEQYF. In DNA form, the CDR3 reads TGTGCCAGCAGCGTAGGTGAGGGGGCTCTCTACGAGCAGTACTTC.

The chain is built from TRBV12-3 or TRBV12-4 and TRBJ1-1; D unclear. The CDR3 extends over 14 amino acids. Between the trimmed V and J ends, which lost 4 bases and 1 base, there was a span of 10 bases. The CDR3 sequence: CASSYGEQNTEAFF. The CDR3 DNA reads TGTGCCAGCAGTTATGGGGAACAGAACACTGAAGCTTTCTTT.

The rearrangement links TRBV20-1 to TRBJ2-3; D is ambiguous. The CDR3 spans 13 residues. The germline V gene encodes CDR1 DFQATT and CDR2 SNEGSKA (reference sequence). V dropped 0 bases and J dropped 4 bases, with 8 bases sitting between them. In DNA form, the CDR3 reads TGCAGTGCTAGAGAGCAGCCCGCAGATACGCAGTATTTT. Amino acid sequence: CSAREQPADTQYF.

This clonotype was observed many times. V usage is TRBV7-8 and J usage is TRBJ2-7, with D maybe TRBD2 (6 bases). The CDR3 runs 15 residues. Trimming took off 2 bases at V and 3 bases at J, with 14 bases between the two ends. Germline lookup yields CDR1 SGHVS and CDR2 FQNEAQ. The CDR3 DNA is TGTGCCAGCAGCTTAACTAGCTTGGGCGTCTACGAGCAGTACTTC. Its translation is CASSLTSLGVYEQYF.

V is TRBV14 and J is TRBJ1-1; perhaps TRBD1 as D (5 bases). The CDR3 is 11 amino acids. Germline CDR1 reads SGHDN; CDR2 reads FVKESK. The germline V and J ends were trimmed by 5 bases and 9 bases, with 10 bases remaining between them. As DNA, the CDR3 is TGTGCCAGCAGCAAGGGACCGAAAGCTTTCTTT. Translated: CASSKGPKAFF.

This clonotype was observed a handful of times. The genes are TRBV12-3 or TRBV12-4 and TRBJ2-5, with D hard to call. V was shortened by 6 bases and J by 5 bases, with 16 bases between the two germline ends. This CDR3 comprises 14 residues. This CDR3 reads CASSPWLGWETQYF. DNA of the CDR3: TGTGCCAGCAGCCCTTGGTTGGGGTGGGAGACCCAGTACTTC.

In its sample, this clonotype was seen a few times. The chain is built from TRBV12-3 or TRBV12-4 and TRBJ2-5; 14 positions match TRBD2. The CDR3 length is 17 residues. Germline trimming cut 3 bases from V and 5 bases from J; bases unmatched to any gene: 8. CDR3 residues: CASSFPTSGRADETQYF. The CDR3 nucleotides read TGTGCCAGCAGTTTCCCGACTAGCGGGAGGGCCGATGAGACCCAGTACTTC.

This clonotype was seen a handful of times. The chain carries TRBV20-1 and TRBJ2-5; TRBD1 aligns across 10 bases. The CDR3 extends over 14 amino acids. Germline V CDR1 and CDR2: DFQATT, SNEGSKA (reference sequence). The V gene end was trimmed by 7 bases and the J gene end by 2 bases; junction bases not matched to a gene: 7. The CDR3 DNA reads TGCAGTGGGGGGGGACAGGGGCCACAAGAGACCCAGTACTTC. Translating gives CSGGGQGPQETQYF.

The chain recombines TRBV28 with TRBJ2-3, with D perhaps matching TRBD2 (5 bases). The germline CDR1 and CDR2 sequences are MDHEN and SYDVKM. V was shortened by 8 bases and J by 4 bases, with 16 bases between the two germline ends. The CDR3 totals 14 residues. The CDR3 region has the DNA TGTGCCAGCTTCAGGAGGTATTTGCCAGATACGCAGTATTTT. Translating gives CASFRRYLPDTQYF.

This clonotype was seen more than once but under ten times. The rearrangement joins TRBV24-1 to TRBJ2-1, with 9 bases that match TRBD1. The length of the CDR3 is 15 residues. V lost 5 bases, J lost 10 bases, and 11 bases stayed unmatched. CDR1 is KGHDR and CDR2 is SFDVKD in the germline V gene. The DNA of the CDR3 is TGTGCCACCAGTGGTCCTAACAGGGGGCGGGGAGAGCAGTTCTTC. Translating it yields CATSGPNRGRGEQFF.

The V gene is TRBV10-3, the J gene TRBJ2-7, with D unresolved. Trimming cost V 1 base and J 7 bases, with 14 bases left between them. Germline loops: CDR1 ENHRY, CDR2 SYGVKD. The CDR3 length is 14 residues. The chain's CDR3 is CAISEFSADGEQYF. The CDR3 DNA follows: TGTGCCATCAGTGAGTTCTCGGCTGATGGGGAGCAGTACTTC.

The V call is TRBV9, the J call TRBJ2-7; 7 nucleotides line up with TRBD1. The CDR3 length is 14 residues. Losses at the gene ends were 1 base for V and 4 bases for J; bases not matched to a gene: 5. The germline gives CDR1 SGDLS, CDR2 YYNGEE. The CDR3 region is CASSVSTGVYEQYF. The CDR3 DNA follows: TGTGCCAGCAGCGTATCTACAGGGGTGTACGAGCAGTACTTC.

The chain has TRBV5-1 and TRBJ2-7; 8 bases are a match to TRBD1. CDR1 is SGHRS, CDR2 YFSETQ, per germline. The CDR3 length is 13 residues. Trimming removed 5 bases from V and 7 bases from J; junction bases left unmatched: 8. This CDR3 is CASRKEDRAEQYF. In DNA, the CDR3 is TGCGCCAGCAGGAAGGAGGACAGGGCGGAGCAGTACTTC.

This clonotype came up a few times. The rearrangement joins TRBV7-2 to TRBJ2-1; D may be TRBD1 (6 bases). Germline V gene lookup returns CDR1 SGHTA and CDR2 FQGNSA. Trimming stripped 5 bases from V and 2 bases from J, with 16 bases between. This CDR3 has 16 residues. CDR3 region: CASSHTGTRAYNEQFF. The CDR3 DNA follows: TGTGCCAGCAGCCACACGGGGACAAGGGCCTACAATGAGCAGTTCTTC.

This clonotype was detected a few times. The gene calls are TRBV28 and TRBJ2-7; D gene unclear. CDR3 length: 15 residues. Germline V gene data show CDR1 as MDHEN and CDR2 as SYDVKM. The germline V and J ends were trimmed by 5 bases and 2 bases, with 16 bases remaining between them. In DNA, the CDR3 is TGTGCCAGCAGTCTAGACCCCTTTAGTCCCTACGAGCAGTACTTC. Amino acid sequence: CASSLDPFSPYEQYF.

The rearrangement joins TRBV4-3 to TRBJ1-1; TRBD1 aligns across 8 bases. The CDR3 length is 15 residues. The junction had 8 bases not matched to a gene; V was cut back by 1 base and J by 7 bases. Germline assignment: CDR1 LGHNA and CDR2 YSLEER. The CDR3 loop is CASSQAAGGGSEAFF. CDR3 coding DNA: TGCGCCAGCAGCCAAGCGGCAGGGGGCGGGAGTGAAGCTTTCTTT.

The chain employs TRBV21-1 and TRBJ2-7. TRBV21-1 is a recognized pseudogene. The CDR3 spans 15 residues. CDR3 in DNA: TGTGCCAGCAGCAAAGATGTGGGAGGGCCGTACGAGCAGTACTTC. Amino acid sequence: CASSKDVGGPYEQYF.

V and J are TRBV6-1 and TRBJ2-7; a weak D match, TRBD2 (6 bases). Per germline, CDR1 MNHNS and CDR2 SASEGT. Trimming shortened V by 6 bases and J by 3 bases, and 12 bases separated the two germline ends. The CDR3 spans 13 residues. CDR3 DNA sequence: TGTGCCAGCAGAAGGACTACTTACTACGAGCAGTACTTC. It codes for CASRRTTYYEQYF.

V usage is TRBV7-2 and J usage is TRBJ2-1, with D possibly matching TRBD2 (6 bases). From germline, CDR1 is SGHTA and CDR2 FQGNSA. The CDR3 extends over 15 amino acids. Deletions cut 4 bases from V and 3 bases from J, with 13 bases between. The CDR3 DNA sequence: TGTGCCAGCAGCTCCACTTACGGGGGCTACAATGAGCAGTTCTTC. This gives the protein CASSSTYGGYNEQFF.

This chain connects TRBV4-3 to TRBJ2-7; 8 bases line up with TRBD1. The CDR3 consists of 16 residues. J gave up 4 bases and V 1 base, and 9 bases lay outside the gene matches. CDR1 LGHNA and CDR2 YSLEER come from the germline V gene. The CDR3 bases are TGCGCCAGCAGCCAAGTATGGGGACAGGTGTTATACGAGCAGTACTTC. Protein sequence: CASSQVWGQVLYEQYF.

This clonotype has only a few counts. The rearrangement uses TRBV20-1 and TRBJ1-4; D ambiguous. The CDR3 loop spans 12 amino acids. In germline, CDR1 is DFQATT, CDR2 SNEGSKA (reference sequence). CDR3 in amino acids: CSPRATNEKLFF. CDR3 sequence (DNA): TGCAGCCCTCGGGCAACTAATGAAAAACTGTTTTTT.

This rearrangement joins TRBV2 to TRBJ2-1; TRBD2 aligns across 7 bases. Trimming cost V 7 bases and J 7 bases; bases outside gene matches: 13. Germline loops: CDR1 SNHLY, CDR2 FYNNEI. The CDR3 consists of 15 residues. CDR3 sequence: CASTPLVGGGNEQFF. CDR3 in DNA: TGTGCCAGCACCCCCTTAGTGGGGGGAGGGAATGAGCAGTTCTTC.